This paragraph covers one T cell receptor beta chain sequence. Antigen specificity is unknown. Sample-barcoded 5' priming and a J-beta primer mix drove a second PCR of about 6 to 12 cycles. Every cDNA molecule carried a tag from a template-switch adaptor bearing 12 random nucleotides. TCRdb re-analysed the 5' RACE reads in MiXCR, keeping a single row per CDR3 protein. The sample has hundreds of thousands of distinct CDR3 sequences, around 32% seen once. The sample is drawn from a study of blood T cells in healthy people across ages. General study points: Naive CD4+ cells and diversity were both higher in long-lived donors than in aged donors.

Between the trimmed V and J ends, which lost 5 bases and 9 bases, there was a span of 14 bases. This CDR3 has 12 residues. Germline loops: CDR1 DFQATT, CDR2 SNEGSKA (reference sequence). The individuals who served as donors were healthy Caucasians living in Russia, aged roughly 6 to 95. Around 9.4 milliliters was the volume of peripheral blood drawn from each donor. The TCR was taken from an elderly woman in good health. This chain joins TRBV20-1 and TRBJ1-5; D not resolved. Sequencing was carried out using blood. CDR3 amino acids: CSAWSTGGPQHF. The DNA of the CDR3 is TGCAGTGCTTGGTCGACCGGCGGGCCCCAGCATTTT.